The 12 T cell receptor beta chains presented below share a single source sample, sequenced in a study of blood T cell repertoires in COVID-19. TCRdb's table, derived via immunoSEQ multiplex PCR, lists solely in-frame clones and lacks some. Found here are about 170,000 clones, around four fifths of them singletons; the top ten hold more than 12%. Sequencing was performed on peripheral blood. Receptor source: a woman in her sixties or seventies with COVID-19, enrolled during active disease.

The rearrangement links TRBV30 to TRBJ1-4; 9 bases align to TRBD1. Germline CDR1 reads GTSNPN; CDR2 reads SVGIG (reference sequence). CDR3 size: 13 residues. This CDR3 reads CAVTGTGYEKLFF. DNA for the CDR3: TGTGCTGTTACCGGGACAGGGTATGAAAAACTGTTTTTT.

The chain joins TRBV24-1 to TRBJ1-6, with 9 nucleotides matching TRBD1. Germline CDR1 reads KGHDR; CDR2 reads SFDVKD. The CDR3 has 17 amino acids. V was pared by 4 bases and J by 1 base, with 4 bases of the junction left unmatched. The CDR3 region is CATSDYRGLSYNSPLHF. Here the CDR3 DNA reads TGTGCCACCAGTGACTACAGGGGGCTATCCTATAATTCACCCCTCCACTTT.

The rearrangement links TRBV29-1 to TRBJ1-1; unclear D gene. The germline V gene has CDR1 SQVTM and CDR2 ANQGSEA. V was trimmed by 5 bases and J by 8 bases, leaving 3 bases between them. The CDR3 is 8 amino acids. In DNA form, the CDR3 reads TGCAGCGTTTCAGAAGCTTTCTTT. Translation gives CSVSEAFF.

This chain connects TRBV10-1 to TRBJ1-1, with D possibly being TRBD1 (6 bases). The ends were cut back, 0 bases at V and 4 bases at J, with 9 bases in the middle. This CDR3 is built from 14 residues. The germline gives CDR1 WNHNN, CDR2 SYGVQD (reference sequence). The CDR3 is CASSESTRGTEAFF. CDR3 coding DNA: TGCGCCAGCAGTGAGTCGACCAGGGGCACTGAAGCTTTCTTT.

This chain links TRBV5-6 with TRBJ1-5; weak D call: TRBD1 (5 bases). This CDR3 contains 12 residues. CDR1 SGHDT and CDR2 YYEEEE come from the germline V gene. The V gene lost 4 bases and the J gene lost 4 bases, with 6 bases spanning the gap. CDR3 bases: TGTGCCAGCAGCGCAGGGAATCAGCCCCAGCATTTT. It encodes CASSAGNQPQHF.

The chain is built from TRBV10-3 and TRBJ1-5, with D possibly being TRBD1 (5 bases). The CDR3 is 15 residues long. V gave up 0 bases and J gave up 3 bases, with 9 bases separating them. Germline values: CDR1 ENHRY, CDR2 SYGVKD. The DNA of the CDR3 is TGTGCCATCAGTGAGTCGGAAGGGGCCAATCAGCCCCAGCATTTT. Its protein is CAISESEGANQPQHF.

The chain has TRBV7-2 and TRBJ1-5; TRBD1 agrees at 9 bases. V shed 3 bases, J shed 4 bases, and the junction held 1 base outside the gene matches. Germline lookup yields CDR1 SGHTA and CDR2 FQGNSA. The CDR3 covers 14 residues. CDR3 in DNA: TGTGCCAGCAGCTTCGGACAGGGGAATCAGCCCCAGCATTTT. Translated, it gives CASSFGQGNQPQHF.

The chain joins TRBV6-4 to TRBJ2-3, with 7 bases matching TRBD2. CDR1 is MRHNA and CDR2 is SNTAGT in the germline V gene. The ends lost 7 bases at V and 6 bases at J; junction bases unmatched: 10. The CDR3 has 14 residues. The CDR3 nucleotides read TGTGCCAGCAAGGCGGGAGCCCCGGGGGATACGCAGTATTTT. Amino acid sequence: CASKAGAPGDTQYF.

This clone was seen more than once but under ten times. The chain recombines TRBV4-2 with TRBJ1-1; D is unclear. Germline V gene lookup returns CDR1 LGHNA and CDR2 YNFKEQ. The germline V and J ends were trimmed by 4 bases and 0 bases, with 6 bases remaining between them. This CDR3 has 13 amino acids. CDR3 sequence reads: CASSLRLNTEAFF. Here the CDR3 DNA reads TGTGCCAGCAGCCTGAGGCTGAACACTGAAGCTTTCTTT.

V and J are TRBV28 and TRBJ1-2; D is ambiguous. This CDR3 comprises 14 residues. V lost 7 bases to trimming and J lost 8 bases, with 20 bases between them. The V gene's germline CDR1 is MDHEN and CDR2 SYDVKM. The CDR3 nucleotides read TGTGCCAGCACCGATTTGACGGGGTCTAGGGGCTACACCTTC. Translated: CASTDLTGSRGYTF.

The chain joins TRBV19 to TRBJ1-3, with D possibly TRBD1 on 6 matching bases. The CDR3 is made up of 16 amino acids. V shed 3 bases and J shed 2 bases, with 14 bases lying between them. Germline CDR1 and CDR2: LNHDA and SQIVND (reference sequence). CDR3 residues: CASSIAQGFAGNTIYF. The DNA for the CDR3 is TGTGCCAGTAGTATTGCCCAGGGGTTCGCTGGAAACACCATATATTTT.

V and J are TRBV5-1 and TRBJ1-2; D call uncertain. Deletions cut 0 bases from V and 0 bases from J, with 18 bases between. The CDR3 has 18 amino acids. Germline CDR1 is SGHRS and CDR2 is YFSETQ. In DNA form, the CDR3 reads TGCGCCAGCAGCTTGGAAATCTCGTGGTCCATAGCTAACTATGGCTACACCTTC. Protein product: CASSLEISWSIANYGYTF. Based on the CDR3 plus reference TRBV5-1 and TRBJ1-2, the full variable domain is KAGVTQTPRYLIKTRGQQVTLSCSPISGHRSVSWYQQTPGQGLQFLFEYFSETQRNKGNFPGRFSGRQFSNSRSEMNVSTLELGDSALYLCASSLEISWSIANYGYTFGSGTRLTVV.